A selection of T cell receptor beta chains follows, all from one sample in a study of blood T cell repertoires in COVID-19. Assay: immunoSEQ multiplex PCR; the TCRdb copy retains only in-frame clones and omits some. Of roughly 25,000 clones listed, about 90% are singletons. The source material was peripheral blood. These receptors were obtained from a man between 65 and 80 years old with acute or convalescent COVID-19. Both conserved end residues are part of each CDR3. D genes are given only for firm matches. Clone size is shown for a subset of rows, as once, few, many or a class of expanded clone.

cdr3_aa: CAISESVGGAGQPQHF; cdr3_nt: TGTGCCATCAGTGAGTCGGTAGGAGGGGCAGGCCAGCCCCAGCATTTT; j_call: TRBJ1-5; cdr3_length: 16; clone_size: .; d_call: .; v_call: TRBV10-3
cdr3_aa: CASSQTGVRPYEQYF; cdr3_nt: TGTGCCAGCAGTCAGACAGGGGTTAGACCCTACGAGCAGTACTTC; j_call: TRBJ2-7; cdr3_length: 15; clone_size: .; d_call: TRBD1; v_call: TRBV27
cdr3_aa: CASSASSGLSWYF; cdr3_nt: TGTGCCAGCAGCGCTAGCTCCGGACTTAGCTGGTATTTT; j_call: TRBJ2-3; cdr3_length: 13; clone_size: .; d_call: .; v_call: TRBV7-2
cdr3_aa: CASTDGGEGRETQYF; cdr3_nt: TGTGCCAGCACCGATGGGGGGGAGGGAAGAGAGACCCAGTACTTC; j_call: TRBJ2-5; cdr3_length: 15; clone_size: .; d_call: TRBD2; v_call: TRBV5-4
cdr3_aa: CASSFTGTGATEAFF; cdr3_nt: TGCGCCAGCAGCTTTACCGGGACAGGGGCCACTGAAGCTTTCTTT; j_call: TRBJ1-1; cdr3_length: 15; clone_size: .; d_call: TRBD1; v_call: TRBV5-1
cdr3_aa: CASSLNYNEQFF; cdr3_nt: TGCGCCAGCAGCCTAAACTACAATGAGCAGTTCTTC; j_call: TRBJ2-1; cdr3_length: 12; clone_size: .; d_call: .; v_call: TRBV4-3
cdr3_aa: CASSAAGRFDEQYF; cdr3_nt: TGTGCCAGCAGTGCGGCAGGGAGGTTCGACGAGCAGTACTTC; j_call: TRBJ2-7; cdr3_length: 14; clone_size: .; d_call: .; v_call: TRBV28
cdr3_aa: CASSPAGGLYGYTF; cdr3_nt: TGTGCCAGCAGCCCGGCGGGGGGGCTCTATGGCTACACCTTC; j_call: TRBJ1-2; cdr3_length: 14; clone_size: .; d_call: .; v_call: TRBV5-6
cdr3_aa: CASSLRSGMNTEAFF; cdr3_nt: TGTGCCAGCAGCTTGCGGTCCGGGATGAACACTGAAGCTTTCTTT; j_call: TRBJ1-1; cdr3_length: 15; clone_size: .; d_call: .; v_call: TRBV11-1
cdr3_aa: CASSPDSGGQETQYF; cdr3_nt: TGTGCCAGCAGCCCCGACAGCGGGGGTCAAGAGACCCAGTACTTC; j_call: TRBJ2-5; cdr3_length: 15; clone_size: .; d_call: TRBD2; v_call: TRBV9
cdr3_aa: CSVGFQGDNSPLHF; cdr3_nt: TGCAGCGTTGGATTTCAGGGTGATAATTCACCCCTCCACTTT; j_call: TRBJ1-6; cdr3_length: 14; clone_size: .; d_call: .; v_call: TRBV29-1
cdr3_aa: CASRPTGVETQYF; cdr3_nt: TGTGCCAGCAGGCCGACAGGGGTAGAGACCCAGTACTTC; j_call: TRBJ2-5; cdr3_length: 13; clone_size: .; d_call: TRBD1; v_call: TRBV28
cdr3_aa: CASSFDRGKYNEQFF; cdr3_nt: TGTGCCAGCAGCTTCGATCGAGGGAAATACAATGAGCAGTTCTTC; j_call: TRBJ2-1; cdr3_length: 15; clone_size: .; d_call: .; v_call: TRBV7-3
cdr3_aa: CASSLGRGQSTDTQYF; cdr3_nt: TGTGCCAGCAGCTTAGGCAGGGGACAAAGCACAGATACGCAGTATTTT; j_call: TRBJ2-3; cdr3_length: 16; clone_size: .; d_call: .; v_call: TRBV11-3
cdr3_aa: CAISESAAPGIKPQHF; cdr3_nt: TGTGCCATCAGTGAGTCGGCAGCTCCAGGGATAAAGCCCCAGCATTTT; j_call: TRBJ1-5; cdr3_length: 16; clone_size: .; d_call: .; v_call: TRBV10-3
cdr3_aa: CASSVKNTEAFF; cdr3_nt: TGTGCCAGCAGTGTCAAGAACACTGAAGCTTTCTTT; j_call: TRBJ1-1; cdr3_length: 12; clone_size: once; d_call: .; v_call: TRBV6-2/TRBV6-3
cdr3_aa: CASSNQRERGTDTQYF; cdr3_nt: TGTGCCAGTAGTAACCAGCGGGAGAGGGGCACAGATACGCAGTATTTT; j_call: TRBJ2-3; cdr3_length: 16; clone_size: .; d_call: TRBD2; v_call: TRBV19
cdr3_aa: CASSQALAGREYF; cdr3_nt: TGTGCCAGCAGCCAAGCGCTAGCGGGGCGGGAGTATTTT; j_call: TRBJ2-3; cdr3_length: 13; clone_size: .; d_call: TRBD2; v_call: TRBV3-1/TRBV3-2
cdr3_aa: CASSQDWGQDSNQPQHF; cdr3_nt: TGCGCCAGCAGCCAAGATTGGGGACAGGATAGCAATCAGCCCCAGCATTTT; j_call: TRBJ1-5; cdr3_length: 17; clone_size: .; d_call: TRBD1; v_call: TRBV4-3
cdr3_aa: CASSPPSVETQYF; cdr3_nt: TGTGCCAGCAGTCCCCCGAGCGTGGAGACCCAGTACTTC; j_call: TRBJ2-5; cdr3_length: 13; clone_size: .; d_call: .; v_call: TRBV6-5
cdr3_aa: CASSQESYGYTF; cdr3_nt: TGTGCCAGCAGCCAAGAGTCGTATGGCTACACCTTC; j_call: TRBJ1-2; cdr3_length: 12; clone_size: once; d_call: .; v_call: TRBV3-1/TRBV3-2
cdr3_aa: CASRPQGAYGYTF; cdr3_nt: TGTGCCAGCAGGCCGCAGGGGGCCTATGGCTACACCTTC; j_call: TRBJ1-2; cdr3_length: 13; clone_size: .; d_call: TRBD1; v_call: TRBV6-5
cdr3_aa: CASSATGTASLEQFF; cdr3_nt: TGTGCCAGCAGCGCTACCGGGACTGCCTCTTTGGAGCAGTTCTTC; j_call: TRBJ2-1; cdr3_length: 15; clone_size: once; d_call: .; v_call: TRBV7-3
cdr3_aa: CASRPQGGPGNTIYF; cdr3_nt: TGCGCCAGCAGACCCCAGGGGGGTCCTGGAAACACCATATATTTT; j_call: TRBJ1-3; cdr3_length: 15; clone_size: once; d_call: TRBD1; v_call: TRBV5-1
cdr3_aa: CASSYGALTDTQYF; cdr3_nt: TGCGCCAGCAGTTATGGGGCCCTCACAGATACGCAGTATTTT; j_call: TRBJ2-3; cdr3_length: 14; clone_size: medium-sized; d_call: .; v_call: TRBV5-1
cdr3_aa: CASSLPEGQGAFGNQETQYF; cdr3_nt: TGTGCCAGCAGTTTACCCGAGGGACAGGGGGCTTTTGGGAACCAAGAGACCCAGTACTTC; j_call: TRBJ2-5; cdr3_length: 20; clone_size: .; d_call: TRBD1; v_call: TRBV28
cdr3_aa: CASTRGDSNRGEQYF; cdr3_nt: TGTGCCAGCACCCGAGGGGACTCCAATAGGGGCGAGCAGTACTTC; j_call: TRBJ2-7; cdr3_length: 15; clone_size: .; d_call: .; v_call: TRBV5-4
cdr3_aa: CASSPQGYNEQFF; cdr3_nt: TGCGCCAGCAGCCCCCAGGGGTACAATGAGCAGTTCTTC; j_call: TRBJ2-1; cdr3_length: 13; clone_size: .; d_call: .; v_call: TRBV4-3
cdr3_aa: CASSLRDRSYSNQPQHF; cdr3_nt: TGCGCCAGCAGCTTGAGGGACAGAAGTTATAGCAATCAGCCCCAGCATTTT; j_call: TRBJ1-5; cdr3_length: 17; clone_size: once; d_call: TRBD1; v_call: TRBV5-1
cdr3_aa: CATMGQGGTGELFF; cdr3_nt: TGTGCCACCATGGGACAGGGAGGCACCGGGGAGCTGTTTTTT; j_call: TRBJ2-2; cdr3_length: 14; clone_size: .; d_call: TRBD1; v_call: TRBV24-1
cdr3_aa: CASSPSGSGANVLTF; cdr3_nt: TGTGCCAGTAGCCCGTCGGGCTCTGGGGCCAACGTCCTGACTTTC; j_call: TRBJ2-6; cdr3_length: 15; clone_size: .; d_call: .; v_call: TRBV19
cdr3_aa: CASSLSTGNNSPLHF; cdr3_nt: TGTGCCAGCAGCTTATCGACAGGGAACAATTCACCCCTCCACTTT; j_call: TRBJ1-6; cdr3_length: 15; clone_size: .; d_call: TRBD1; v_call: TRBV7-2
cdr3_aa: CASSLGESIRYGYTF; cdr3_nt: TGTGCCAGCAGCTTGGGGGAGAGTATCCGCTATGGCTACACCTTC; j_call: TRBJ1-2; cdr3_length: 15; clone_size: .; d_call: .; v_call: TRBV5-4
cdr3_aa: CASSERRRVSSGNTIYF; cdr3_nt: TGTGCCAGCAGTGAGCGGCGCCGGGTGAGCTCTGGAAACACCATATATTTT; j_call: TRBJ1-3; cdr3_length: 17; clone_size: once; d_call: .; v_call: TRBV2
cdr3_aa: CATSSRGGPDHNEQFF; cdr3_nt: TGTGCCACCAGCAGCCGGGGGGGTCCTGATCACAATGAGCAGTTCTTC; j_call: TRBJ2-1; cdr3_length: 16; clone_size: .; d_call: TRBD2; v_call: TRBV15
cdr3_aa: CASSLGRENSPLHF; cdr3_nt: TGTGCCAGCAGCCTCGGGAGGGAAAATTCACCCCTCCACTTT; j_call: TRBJ1-6; cdr3_length: 14; clone_size: .; d_call: .; v_call: TRBV11-1
cdr3_aa: CASSPQGASEAFF; cdr3_nt: TGTGCCAGCAGCCCACAGGGGGCGAGTGAAGCTTTCTTT; j_call: TRBJ1-1; cdr3_length: 13; clone_size: .; d_call: TRBD1; v_call: TRBV7-2
cdr3_aa: CASSLTGQGVQPQHF; cdr3_nt: TGTGCCAGCAGCTTAACCGGACAGGGTGTTCAGCCCCAGCATTTT; j_call: TRBJ1-5; cdr3_length: 15; clone_size: .; d_call: TRBD1; v_call: TRBV11-2
cdr3_aa: CASSEGAGAGNTGELFF; cdr3_nt: TGTGCCAGCAGTGAGGGGGCAGGGGCGGGCAACACCGGGGAGCTGTTTTTT; j_call: TRBJ2-2; cdr3_length: 17; clone_size: once; d_call: .; v_call: TRBV6-1
cdr3_aa: CASSENSGGDTGELFF; cdr3_nt: TGTGCCAGCAGTGAAAATAGCGGAGGGGACACCGGGGAGCTGTTTTTT; j_call: TRBJ2-2; cdr3_length: 16; clone_size: few; d_call: .; v_call: TRBV2
cdr3_aa: CSRQRNEQFF; cdr3_nt: TGCAGCCGGCAGCGCAATGAGCAGTTCTTC; j_call: TRBJ2-1; cdr3_length: 10; clone_size: .; d_call: .; v_call: TRBV20-1
cdr3_aa: CASSPGTASGYGYTF; cdr3_nt: TGTGCCAGCAGCCCGGGGACAGCCTCTGGCTATGGCTACACCTTC; j_call: TRBJ1-2; cdr3_length: 15; clone_size: .; d_call: TRBD1; v_call: TRBV3-1/TRBV3-2
cdr3_aa: CASRVEGGSYEQFF; cdr3_nt: TGTGCCAGCAGGGTTGAGGGCGGGAGTTATGAGCAGTTCTTC; j_call: TRBJ2-1; cdr3_length: 14; clone_size: .; d_call: TRBD2; v_call: TRBV2
cdr3_aa: CASSETGVRTEAFF; cdr3_nt: TGTGCCAGCAGTGAAACCGGGGTTAGGACTGAAGCTTTCTTT; j_call: TRBJ1-1; cdr3_length: 14; clone_size: .; d_call: .; v_call: TRBV6-1
cdr3_aa: CASSPQSGTSYEQYF; cdr3_nt: TGTGCCAGCTCACCACAGAGCGGTACCTCCTACGAGCAGTACTTC; j_call: TRBJ2-7; cdr3_length: 15; clone_size: .; d_call: .; v_call: TRBV18
cdr3_aa: CASSYLNRESEAFF; cdr3_nt: TGTGCCAGCAGCTACTTAAACAGGGAGTCTGAAGCTTTCTTT; j_call: TRBJ1-1; cdr3_length: 14; clone_size: .; d_call: .; v_call: TRBV7-9
cdr3_aa: CASGTSRGGRAPGELFF; cdr3_nt: TGTGCTAGTGGCACCTCCCGGGGCGGGAGGGCCCCCGGGGAGCTGTTTTTT; j_call: TRBJ2-2; cdr3_length: 17; clone_size: .; d_call: TRBD2; v_call: TRBV12-5
cdr3_aa: CASSLDDRANGYTF; cdr3_nt: TGTGCCAGCAGCTTAGACGACAGGGCCAATGGCTACACCTTC; j_call: TRBJ1-2; cdr3_length: 14; clone_size: .; d_call: TRBD1; v_call: TRBV7-9
cdr3_aa: CASSPAGTLSTEAFF; cdr3_nt: TGTGCCAGCAGCCCCGCGGGAACCCTGAGCACTGAAGCTTTCTTT; j_call: TRBJ1-1; cdr3_length: 15; clone_size: .; d_call: .; v_call: TRBV5-4
cdr3_aa: CASSQELAGGPSYNEQFF; cdr3_nt: TGTGCCAGCAGCCAAGAACTAGCGGGAGGGCCTTCTTACAATGAGCAGTTCTTC; j_call: TRBJ2-1; cdr3_length: 18; clone_size: .; d_call: TRBD2; v_call: TRBV3-1/TRBV3-2